This T cell receptor beta chain was observed in a study of blood T cell repertoires in COVID-19. Overall study: Acute and convalescent COVID-19 samples came from the United States, Italy and Spain. The analysed material was cDNA or gDNA that came from T cells, B-cell-depleted T cells, or PBMCs.

Authors' processing steps: Amplification of reference gene primers was used by the study to estimate nucleated cell counts. The data were produced by immunoSEQ multiplex PCR, yet TCRdb's version contains in-frame clones alone and is incomplete. The V and J calls and clone size come from that table; D and trimming were worked out from the DNA. This sample has over 150,000 clones; approximately 80% occur once, and the top ten carry about 3.8%. Material for sequencing was peripheral blood. The TCR sequence derives from a woman of 80 years or more with acute or convalescent COVID-19.

This CDR3 reads CASSPDTTDTQYF. The CDR3 bases are TGTGCCAGCAGCCCGGACACCACAGATACGCAGTATTTT. The V and J genes are TRBV7-9 and TRBJ2-3, with D maybe TRBD1 (5 bases). Trimming removed 5 bases from V and 2 bases from J, with 8 bases in between. Per the germline V gene, CDR1 is SEHNR and CDR2 is FQNEAQ (reference sequence). CDR3 size: 13 residues.